Presented here are 19 T cell receptor beta chains from one specimen sequenced in a study of post-analysis software for immune sequencing data. Unique molecular identifiers featured in each of the TCR beta cDNA libraries. MiXCR was run by TCRdb on the PCR reads, yielding one entry per CDR3 protein. The data hold some 160,000 distinct CDR3 sequences, with roughly 35% observed a single time. The specimen was blood, collected after autologous hematopoietic stem cell transplantation. These receptors all come from a girl aged 5-17 years with multiple sclerosis.

This clonotype was picked up a small number of times. V and J are TRBV7-8 and TRBJ2-7; 9 positions match TRBD1. The end of the DNA fits TRBJ2-5 better, so the J call may be wrong. Germline-derived CDR1 and CDR2 are SGHVS and FQNEAQ. The CDR3 is made up of 14 amino acids. DNA of the CDR3: TGTGCCAGCCGTGAGGGACAGGGAGTCGAGACCCAGTACTTC. Translating it yields CASREGQGVETQYF.

This CDR3 is CASLRDSGANVLTF. The CDR3 coding sequence is TGTGCCAGCCTCAGGGACTCTGGGGCCAACGTCCTGACTTTC. This chain uses TRBV2 with TRBJ2-6; tentative D call: TRBD1 (5 bases). This CDR3 region has 14 residues. Trimming removed 8 bases from V and 0 bases from J, with 8 bases in between. Germline V gives CDR1 SNHLY, CDR2 FYNNEI.

The CDR3 sequence is CASSLTQGEPQHF. Written as DNA, the CDR3 is TGCGCCAGCAGCCTCACTCAGGGAGAGCCCCAGCATTTT. The genes are TRBV4-1 and TRBJ1-5; a weak D match, TRBD1 (5 bases). The CDR3 consists of 13 residues. V gave up 4 bases and J gave up 8 bases, with 12 bases separating them. Germline CDR1 and CDR2: MGHRA and YSYEKL.

This clonotype came up a few times. The genes are TRBV3-1 and TRBJ1-2; 7 bases are a match to TRBD1. CDR1 LGHDT and CDR2 YNNKEL come from the germline V gene (reference sequence). V lost 3 bases to trimming and J lost 2 bases; unmatched junction nucleotides: 3. The CDR3 runs 14 residues. The chain's CDR3 is CASSHGQANYGYTF. The CDR3 DNA sequence: TGTGCCAGCAGCCACGGACAGGCAAACTATGGCTACACCTTC.

In regard to this clonotype: At one end, the junction sequence differs from germline, possibly due to a read error. The chain couples TRBV20-1 to TRBJ2-1; no definite D call. Germline V gene data show CDR1 as DFQATT and CDR2 as SNEGSKA (reference sequence). CDR3 size: 15 residues. This CDR3 reads CSARRRHFSYNEQFF. CDR3 nucleotide sequence: TGTAGTGCCCGCAGGAGACACTTCTCCTACAATGAGCAGTTCTTC.

This clonotype was detected a few times. The chain is built from TRBV24-1 and TRBJ2-7; a weak D match, TRBD1 (6 bases). With 9 bases removed from V and 0 bases from J, the gap between germline ends came to 8 bases. Germline values: CDR1 KGHDR, CDR2 SFDVKD. This CDR3 has 12 amino acids. CDR3 DNA: TGTGCCACCGGGGGCGACTCCTACGAGCAGTACTTC. Translation gives CATGGDSYEQYF.

The V call is TRBV7-2, the J call TRBJ2-3; D is possibly TRBD2 (5 bases). V lost 6 bases and J 0 bases, leaving 10 bases between the germline ends. The CDR3 runs 14 residues. Germline CDR1 reads SGHTA; CDR2 reads FQGNSA. The CDR3 region is CASSRDSSTDTQYF. The DNA of the CDR3 is TGTGCCAGCAGTCGGGATTCAAGCACAGATACGCAGTATTTT.

This clonotype was seen only a few times. The rearrangement joins TRBV13 to TRBJ2-3; 9 positions agree with TRBD1. The CDR3 length is 17 residues. CDR1 is PRHDT, CDR2 FYEKMQ, per germline (reference sequence). V shed 3 bases and J 2 bases; nucleotides not matched to a gene: 9. In nucleotides, the CDR3 is TGTGCCAGCAGCTTCCGGGGACAGGGAGGGGACACAGATACGCAGTATTTT. Translating gives CASSFRGQGGDTDTQYF.

To note about this clonotype: One end of the junction varies from germline; a read error may be responsible. V gene TRBV6-5 combines with J gene TRBJ2-7; TRBD1 matches 8 bases. The germline V gene has CDR1 MNHEY and CDR2 SVGAGI. This CDR3 has 15 amino acids. Here the CDR3 reads CASRAGTGGYYGQYF. The CDR3 bases are TGTGCCAGCAGAGCCGGGACAGGCGGGTACTACGGGCAGTACTTC.

This clonotype was observed a handful of times. The chain employs TRBV6-5 and TRBJ2-7, with 10 bases that match TRBD2. This CDR3 is 16 amino acids long. Germline CDR1 is MNHEY and CDR2 is SVGAGI. The V segment lost 6 bases and the J segment 0 bases; nucleotides outside the gene matches: 8. CDR3 sequence: CASRLIAGGFSYEQYF. The CDR3 coding sequence is TGTGCCAGCAGGCTCATAGCGGGAGGTTTCTCCTACGAGCAGTACTTC.

The V and J genes are TRBV28 and TRBJ1-5, with no clear D. This CDR3 contains 16 residues. Germline loops: CDR1 MDHEN, CDR2 SYDVKM. Deletions cut 2 bases from V and 3 bases from J, with 14 bases between. The CDR3, as DNA: TGTGCCAGCAGTTTACACAGTAGCTGGATCAATCAGCCCCAGCATTTT. It specifies CASSLHSSWINQPQHF.

The chain joins TRBV7-8 to TRBJ2-3; 9 nucleotides line up with TRBD1. CDR3 length: 16 amino acids. CDR1 is SGHVS and CDR2 is FQNEAQ in the germline V gene. With 5 bases clipped from V and 2 bases from J, the junction kept 8 bases outside the gene matches. CDR3 sequence reads: CASSPAGTGITDTQYF. The CDR3 DNA sequence: TGTGCCAGCAGCCCCGCCGGGACAGGGATCACAGATACGCAGTATTTT.

This clonotype showed up just a few times. This chain joins TRBV20-1 and TRBJ2-7; D not certain. Trimming removed 0 bases at V and 2 bases at J, with 14 bases between. The CDR3 length is 15 residues. Germline CDR1 and CDR2: DFQATT and SNEGSKA (reference sequence). The CDR3 loop is CSARDRSQITYEQYF. In DNA form, the CDR3 reads TGCAGTGCTAGAGATCGATCCCAGATTACCTACGAGCAGTACTTC.

This chain connects TRBV6-5 to TRBJ2-7; TRBD2 aligns across 12 bases. V was pared by 4 bases and J by 1 base, with 2 bases of the junction left unmatched. The CDR3 spans 15 residues. The V gene's germline CDR1 is MNHEY and CDR2 SVGAGI. In nucleotides, the CDR3 is TGTGCCAGCAGTTCTAGCGGGAGGGCATCCTACGAGCAGTACTTC. It translates to CASSSSGRASYEQYF.

J is TRBJ2-7 and V is TRBV29-1; TRBD1 agrees at 11 bases. The germline V gene has CDR1 SQVTM and CDR2 ANQGSEA. The CDR3 has 13 amino acids. V trimming: 6 bases; J trimming: 4 bases; junction bases outside the gene matches: 5. The CDR3 bases are TGCAGCGTCCTCGGACAGGGGGCTTACGAGCAGTACTTC. This encodes CSVLGQGAYEQYF.

At least ten counts were recorded for this clonotype. The chain is built from TRBV29-1 and TRBJ1-1; D gene ambiguous. Germline CDR1 SQVTM, CDR2 ANQGSEA. The length of the CDR3 is 11 residues. The germline V and J ends were trimmed by 4 bases and 4 bases, with 7 bases remaining between them. CDR3 loop: CSVGRATEAFF. The CDR3 DNA reads as TGCAGCGTTGGGAGGGCCACTGAAGCTTTCTTT.

The chain links TRBV5-1 to TRBJ2-3; unclear D gene. V was cut by 6 bases and J by 1 base, with 3 bases left in between. Germline V gene sequence: CDR1 SGHRS, CDR2 YFSETQ. The CDR3 consists of 11 residues. The CDR3, as DNA: TGCGCCAGCAACCGCACAGATACGCAGTATTTT. It encodes CASNRTDTQYF.

J is TRBJ2-7 and V is TRBV4-1, with D maybe TRBD1 (6 bases). Trimming took 5 bases from V and 4 from J, leaving 12 bases between them. The CDR3 runs 13 residues. Per the germline V gene, CDR1 is MGHRA and CDR2 is YSYEKL. The CDR3 bases are TGCGCCAGCAGCTCTGGGACACCTTACGAGCAGTACTTC. This sequence encodes CASSSGTPYEQYF.

This clonotype was detected a few times. The chain carries TRBV6-2 or TRBV6-3 and TRBJ2-6; D tentatively reads TRBD1 or TRBD2 (5 bases each). V gave up 4 bases and J gave up 0 bases, with 10 bases separating them. The germline gives CDR1 MNHEY, CDR2 SVGEGT. CDR3 length: 16 residues. Here the CDR3 reads CASSSGRNSGANVLTF. As DNA, the CDR3 is TGTGCCAGCAGTTCGGGACGGAACTCTGGGGCCAACGTCCTGACTTTC.